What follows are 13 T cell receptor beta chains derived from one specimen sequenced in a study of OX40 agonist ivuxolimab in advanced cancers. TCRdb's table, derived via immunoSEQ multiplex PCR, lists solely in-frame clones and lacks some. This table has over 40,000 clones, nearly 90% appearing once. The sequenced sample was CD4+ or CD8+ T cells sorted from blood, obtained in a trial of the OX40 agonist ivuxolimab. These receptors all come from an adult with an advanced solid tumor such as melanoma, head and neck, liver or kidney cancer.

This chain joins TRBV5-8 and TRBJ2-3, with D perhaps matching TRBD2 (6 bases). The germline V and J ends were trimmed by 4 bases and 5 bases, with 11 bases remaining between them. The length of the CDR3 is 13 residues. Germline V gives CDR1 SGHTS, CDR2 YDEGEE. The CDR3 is CASSPSGLDTQYF. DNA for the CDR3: TGTGCCAGCAGCCCGAGCGGGTTAGATACGCAGTATTTT.

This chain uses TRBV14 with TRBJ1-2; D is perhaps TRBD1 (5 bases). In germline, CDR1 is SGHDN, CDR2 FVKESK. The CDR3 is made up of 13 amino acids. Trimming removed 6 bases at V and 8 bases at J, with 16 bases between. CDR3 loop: CASSVRGWGGYTF. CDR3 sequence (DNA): TGTGCCAGCAGTGTCCGAGGATGGGGCGGCTACACCTTC. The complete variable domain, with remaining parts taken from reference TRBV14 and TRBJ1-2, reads EAGVTQFPSHSVIEKGQTVTLRCDPISGHDNLYWYRRVMGKEIKFLLHFVKESKQDESGMPNNRFLAERTGGTYSTLKVQPAELEDSGVYFCASSVRGWGGYTFGSGTRLTVV.

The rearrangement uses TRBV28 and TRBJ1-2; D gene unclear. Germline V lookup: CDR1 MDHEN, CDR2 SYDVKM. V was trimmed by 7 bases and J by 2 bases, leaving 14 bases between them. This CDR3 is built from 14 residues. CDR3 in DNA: TGTGCCAGCATTGAGGCCAGCGAAAACTATGGCTACACCTTC. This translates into CASIEASENYGYTF.

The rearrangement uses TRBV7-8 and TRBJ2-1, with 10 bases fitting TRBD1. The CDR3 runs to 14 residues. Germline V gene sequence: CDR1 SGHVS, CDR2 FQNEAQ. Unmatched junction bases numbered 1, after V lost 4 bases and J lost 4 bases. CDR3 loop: CASSSDRGYNEQFF. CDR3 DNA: TGTGCCAGCAGCTCGGACAGGGGGTACAATGAGCAGTTCTTC.

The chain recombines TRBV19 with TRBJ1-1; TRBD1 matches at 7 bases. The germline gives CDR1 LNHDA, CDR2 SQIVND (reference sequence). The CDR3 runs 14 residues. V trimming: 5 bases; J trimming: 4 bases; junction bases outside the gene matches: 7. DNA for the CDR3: TGTGCCAGTAGTGCCCAACAGGGGACCACTGAAGCTTTCTTT. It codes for CASSAQQGTTEAFF.

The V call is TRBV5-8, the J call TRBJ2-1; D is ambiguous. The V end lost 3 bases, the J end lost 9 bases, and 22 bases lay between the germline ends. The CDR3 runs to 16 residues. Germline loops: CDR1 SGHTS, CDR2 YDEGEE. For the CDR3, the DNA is TGTGCCAGCAGCTCCCGAGGACCTAGGGTCGGTGGTGAGCAGTTCTTC. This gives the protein CASSSRGPRVGGEQFF.

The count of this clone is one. The CDR3 reads CASSLGRGETQYF. CDR3 coding DNA: TGTGCCAGCAGCTTAGGAAGGGGTGAGACCCAGTACTTC. The chain uses TRBV7-9 and TRBJ2-5, with a possible D match to TRBD1 (5 bases). The germline V gene encodes CDR1 SEHNR and CDR2 FQNEAQ (reference sequence). The ends were cut back, 1 base at V and 5 bases at J, with 8 bases in the middle. The CDR3 consists of 13 residues.

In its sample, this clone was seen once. The CDR3 region is CASSFSGGAGETQYF. The CDR3 bases are TGTGCCAGTAGTTTTAGCGGGGGGGCTGGGGAGACCCAGTACTTC. This chain links TRBV19 with TRBJ2-5, with 11 bases lining up with TRBD2. V trimming: 5 bases; J trimming: 5 bases; junction bases outside the gene matches: 7. CDR1 and CDR2 from the germline V gene are LNHDA and SQIVND (reference sequence). CDR3 length equals 15 residues.

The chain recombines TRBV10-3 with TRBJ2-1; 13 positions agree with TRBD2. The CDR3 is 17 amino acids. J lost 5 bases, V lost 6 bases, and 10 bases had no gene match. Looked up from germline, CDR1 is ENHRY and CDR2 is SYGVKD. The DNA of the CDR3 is TGTGCCATCAGAGGGACTAGCGGGGAGACTACGAACAATGAGCAGTTCTTC. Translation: CAIRGTSGETTNNEQFF.

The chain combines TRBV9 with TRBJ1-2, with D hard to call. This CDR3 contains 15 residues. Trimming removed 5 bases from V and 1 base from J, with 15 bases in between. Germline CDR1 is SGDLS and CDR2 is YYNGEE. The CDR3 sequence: CASRSESSFNYGYTF. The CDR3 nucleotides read TGTGCCAGCAGGTCGGAAAGTTCCTTTAACTATGGCTACACCTTC.

The CDR3 sequence is CASTNGTRREQFF. DNA for the CDR3: TGTGCCAGCACTAACGGGACTAGACGCGAGCAGTTCTTC. The chain joins TRBV6-6 to TRBJ2-1, with 8 bases that match TRBD2. With 7 bases clipped from V and 10 bases from J, the junction kept 9 bases outside the gene matches. This CDR3 comprises 13 residues. Looked up from germline, CDR1 is MNHNY and CDR2 is SVGAGI (reference sequence).

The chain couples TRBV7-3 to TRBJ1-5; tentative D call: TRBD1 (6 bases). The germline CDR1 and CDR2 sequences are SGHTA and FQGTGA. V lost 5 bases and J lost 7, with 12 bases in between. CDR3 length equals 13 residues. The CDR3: CASSLYRDQPQHF. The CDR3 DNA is TGTGCCAGCAGCCTCTACAGGGACCAGCCCCAGCATTTT.

In nucleotides, the CDR3 is TGCAGTGCTAGAGATGGGGCAGAGCAGTACTTC. Its translation: CSARDGAEQYF. V and J are TRBV20-1 and TRBJ2-7, with TRBD1 as a possible D gene (5 bases). The CDR3 consists of 11 residues. Deletions cut 0 bases from V and 7 bases from J, with 7 bases between. Germline V gene lookup returns CDR1 DFQATT and CDR2 SNEGSKA (reference sequence).